These 19 T cell receptor beta chains originate from one sample sequenced in a study of T cells in localized non-small cell lung cancer. Here immunoSEQ multiplex PCR was the method, and the copy in TCRdb shows in-frame clones only, minus some. The data hold 90,000 to 95,000 clones, with approximately 86% observed a single time. The specimen comprised peripheral blood, sampled before any cancer treatment. These receptors were taken from a man between 40 and 70 years old with stage I squamous cell lung carcinoma.

This sequence joins TRBV11-2 and TRBJ2-7; D gene uncertain. V lost 5 bases and J lost 4, with 15 bases in between. The CDR3 length is 14 residues. The germline gives CDR1 SGHAT, CDR2 FQNNGV. The DNA of the CDR3 is TGTGCCAGCAGCCCTAGTCCCGACGGGTACGAGCAGTACTTC. Amino acid sequence: CASSPSPDGYEQYF.

The chain uses TRBV5-6 and TRBJ1-5; D call uncertain. The germline V and J ends were trimmed by 5 bases and 4 bases, with 10 bases remaining between them. Per the germline V gene, CDR1 is SGHDT and CDR2 is YYEEEE. This CDR3 has 13 amino acids. DNA of the CDR3: TGTGCCAGCAGTTCCGTCATGAATCAGCCCCAGCATTTT. This encodes CASSSVMNQPQHF.

This clone was seen a few times. The CDR3 protein is CASSLAGGAGEGDTQYF. In DNA form, the CDR3 reads TGCGCCAGCAGCTTGGCCGGCGGAGCGGGGGAGGGAGATACGCAGTATTTT. The rearrangement links TRBV5-1 to TRBJ2-3, with 8 bases aligning to TRBD2. J gave up 5 bases and V 0 bases, and 11 bases lay outside the gene matches. CDR1 and CDR2 (germline): SGHRS, YFSETQ. The CDR3 contains 17 residues.

This chain joins TRBV5-4 and TRBJ1-5, with no clear D. With 4 bases removed from V and 7 bases from J, the gap between germline ends came to 18 bases. Germline CDR1 reads SGHNT; CDR2 reads YYREEE (reference sequence). The CDR3 contains 15 residues. Here the CDR3 reads CASSHIRGPGQPQHF. CDR3 DNA sequence: TGTGCCAGCAGCCACATCCGGGGTCCGGGCCAGCCCCAGCATTTT.

The chain employs TRBV19 and TRBJ1-3; the D is unclear. The CDR3 spans 15 residues. The germline gives CDR1 LNHDA, CDR2 SQIVND (reference sequence). The V end was cut by 3 bases, the J end by 0 bases, with 9 bases between. This CDR3 is CASSIGRNSGNTIYF. The CDR3 DNA sequence: TGTGCCAGTAGTATCGGACGTAACTCTGGAAACACCATATATTTT.

The chain joins TRBV7-9 to TRBJ2-7; 11 bases are a match to TRBD2. The CDR3 consists of 15 residues. Germline V gene data show CDR1 as SEHNR and CDR2 as FQNEAQ (reference sequence). After removal of 1 base from V and 6 bases from J, the junction contained 5 bases not matched to a gene. The CDR3 coding sequence is TGTGCCAGCAGCTTAGTAGCACTAGCGGGGGCCGAGCAGTACTTC. Translated: CASSLVALAGAEQYF.

The rearrangement joins TRBV7-3 to TRBJ2-5, with D hard to call. The CDR3 is 18 amino acids. Germline V lookup: CDR1 SGHTA, CDR2 FQGTGA. The V end was cut by 0 bases, the J end by 0 bases, with 17 bases between. The CDR3 reads CASSLTPLSAANQETQYF. The CDR3 DNA follows: TGTGCCAGCAGCTTAACACCCCTCTCGGCGGCGAACCAAGAGACCCAGTACTTC.

V and J are TRBV5-1 and TRBJ2-7, with D possibly TRBD1 on 6 matching bases. The CDR3 length is 15 residues. The ends were cut back, 3 bases at V and 0 bases at J, with 13 bases in the middle. CDR1 is SGHRS and CDR2 is YFSETQ in the germline V gene. CDR3 residues: CASSSGRGASYEQYF. The CDR3 DNA sequence: TGCGCCAGCAGCTCGGGCAGGGGCGCCTCCTACGAGCAGTACTTC.

The genes are TRBV4-3 and TRBJ2-3; possible D gene TRBD1, 6 bases. The CDR3 is 16 amino acids. V was clipped by 1 base and J by 0 bases, with 11 bases between them. Germline V gives CDR1 LGHNA, CDR2 YSLEER. CDR3 region: CASSQGIRGSTDTQYF. In nucleotides, the CDR3 is TGCGCCAGCAGCCAAGGTATCAGGGGTAGCACAGATACGCAGTATTTT.

The chain couples TRBV25-1 to TRBJ1-6; D remains ambiguous. Germline V CDR1 and CDR2: MGHDK, SYGVNS. The germline V and J ends were trimmed by 2 bases and 6 bases, with 5 bases remaining between them. CDR3 length: 13 residues. Here the CDR3 DNA reads TGTGCCAGCAGTGAAACCCGTAATTCACCCCTCCACTTT. Encoded protein: CASSETRNSPLHF.

The gene calls are TRBV11-2 and TRBJ1-1, with 10 positions matching TRBD1. The germline V gene encodes CDR1 SGHAT and CDR2 FQNNGV. The CDR3 is made up of 14 amino acids. With V trimmed by 3 bases and J by 5 bases, 3 bases remained unmatched. In DNA form, the CDR3 reads TGTGCCAGCAGCTTGAGACAGGGGGCTACTGAAGCTTTCTTT. It is translated as CASSLRQGATEAFF.

The rearrangement joins TRBV9 to TRBJ2-7; 8 nucleotides align to TRBD2. Germline V lookup: CDR1 SGDLS, CDR2 YYNGEE. Trimming took 2 bases from V and 0 from J; bases not matched to a gene: 7. The CDR3 has 16 amino acids. The CDR3 DNA follows: TGTGCCAGCAGCGTCCTCGGGGGGGCAGACTCCTACGAGCAGTACTTC. Amino acid sequence: CASSVLGGADSYEQYF.

This clone appeared a single time. The V call is TRBV2, the J call TRBJ1-2; perhaps TRBD1 as D (5 bases). Deletions cut 6 bases from V and 1 base from J, with 9 bases between. This CDR3 comprises 13 residues. Germline V gives CDR1 SNHLY, CDR2 FYNNEI. The CDR3 nucleotides read TGTGCCAGCAGACGCGACAGTAACTATGGCTACACCTTC. Amino acid sequence: CASRRDSNYGYTF.

J is TRBJ2-3 and V is TRBV2; D gene ambiguous. Trimming pared 4 bases from V and 2 bases from J, leaving 1 base between. The germline CDR1 and CDR2 sequences are SNHLY and FYNNEI. The CDR3 has 11 residues. CDR3 region: CASSVTDTQYF. CDR3 coding DNA: TGTGCCAGCAGTGTCACAGATACGCAGTATTTT.

This clone was seen only a few times. The chain combines TRBV25-1 with TRBJ2-1; 7 bases fit TRBD2. Germline loops: CDR1 MGHDK, CDR2 SYGVNS. CDR3 size: 15 residues. The V segment lost 2 bases and the J segment 3 bases; nucleotides outside the gene matches: 4. CDR3 region: CASSERASGYNEQFF. In nucleotides, the CDR3 is TGTGCCAGCAGTGAAAGAGCTAGCGGCTACAATGAGCAGTTCTTC.

The V call is TRBV5-1, the J call TRBJ2-1; 7 nucleotides line up with TRBD1. V was clipped by 2 bases and J by 2 bases; unmatched bases: 19. This CDR3 is 20 amino acids long. The germline V gene encodes CDR1 SGHRS and CDR2 YFSETQ. The CDR3 sequence: CASSFEVGTVKGGAYNEQFF. CDR3 nucleotide sequence: TGCGCCAGCAGCTTCGAGGTGGGGACAGTAAAAGGGGGAGCCTACAATGAGCAGTTCTTC.

The chain employs TRBV6-1 and TRBJ1-6, with 9 bases aligning to TRBD1. The CDR3 is 15 amino acids. V trimming: 4 bases; J trimming: 7 bases; junction bases outside the gene matches: 5. Germline lookup yields CDR1 MNHNS and CDR2 SASEGT. The CDR3 reads CASSGQGDSNSPLHF. The CDR3 region has the DNA TGTGCCAGCAGTGGACAGGGGGATTCCAATTCACCCCTCCACTTT.

CDR3 in DNA: TGCGCCAGCAGCTTGTGGTCGCGGGAACAGCCCTACGAGCAGTACTTC. Protein sequence: CASSLWSREQPYEQYF. The chain links TRBV5-1 to TRBJ2-7; tentatively, D is TRBD2 (6 bases). CDR3 length: 16 amino acids. Germline V gives CDR1 SGHRS, CDR2 YFSETQ. V lost 1 base, J lost 2 bases, and 16 bases lay in between. The full variable domain, rest sourced from reference TRBV5-1 and TRBJ2-7, is KAGVTQTPRYLIKTRGQQVTLSCSPISGHRSVSWYQQTPGQGLQFLFEYFSETQRNKGNFPGRFSGRQFSNSRSEMNVSTLELGDSALYLCASSLWSREQPYEQYFGPGTRLTVT.

The rearrangement uses TRBV4-2 and TRBJ1-5; no firm D call. The CDR3 is 15 residues long. Germline lookup yields CDR1 LGHNA and CDR2 YNFKEQ. V was cut by 4 bases and J by 0 bases, with 10 bases left in between. The CDR3 DNA reads as TGTGCCAGCAGCCCGCAGAGAAATAGCAATCAGCCCCAGCATTTT. Translated: CASSPQRNSNQPQHF.